The 31 T cell receptor beta chains in this list originate from one sample, sequenced in a study of control samples from healthy donors and cancer patients. TCRdb's table, derived via immunoSEQ multiplex PCR, lists solely in-frame clones and lacks some. Seen here are some 130,000 clones, 92% observed once, and the top ten hold 2% to 2.5%. Sequenced input: blood. The receptors come from a woman between 50 and 59 years old in good health.

The CDR3 sequence is CASSPLAGGLTEQFF. The DNA for the CDR3 is TGTGCCAGTAGTCCCCTAGCGGGGGGCCTCACTGAGCAGTTCTTC. The chain employs TRBV19 and TRBJ2-1; 11 bases agree with TRBD2. The CDR3 sequence is 15 residues long. CDR1 is LNHDA and CDR2 is SQIVND in the germline V gene (reference sequence). The V and J ends lost 5 bases and 9 bases, in that order; junction bases with no gene match: 9.

The rearrangement links TRBV11-3 to TRBJ2-2, with a tentative D call TRBD1 (6 bases). Germline V gene sequence: CDR1 SGHNT, CDR2 YENEEA. The CDR3 has 16 residues. V was shortened by 5 bases and J by 0 bases, with 13 bases between the two germline ends. The CDR3 DNA reads TGTGCCAGCAGCCCCATTACAGGGACGAACACCGGGGAGCTGTTTTTT. Translating it yields CASSPITGTNTGELFF.

The CDR3 here is CASSVAPGDPYGYTF. The CDR3, as DNA: TGTGCCAGCAGCGTAGCACCAGGGGACCCCTACGGCTACACCTTC. This rearrangement joins TRBV9 to TRBJ1-2; TRBD1 is a possible D gene (6 bases). CDR3 length equals 15 residues. Trimming shortened V by 0 bases and J by 8 bases, and 17 bases separated the two germline ends. Germline lookup yields CDR1 SGDLS and CDR2 YYNGEE.

This chain joins TRBV30 and TRBJ2-1, with a tentative D call TRBD2 (6 bases). CDR1 GTSNPN and CDR2 SVGIG come from the germline V gene (reference sequence). Trimming removed 1 base at V and 8 bases at J, with 18 bases between. The CDR3 totals 15 residues. CDR3 residues: CAWSGSRGSRDEQFF. The CDR3 DNA reads as TGTGCCTGGAGTGGTTCCCGGGGGAGCCGGGATGAGCAGTTCTTC.

The chain carries TRBV6-5 and TRBJ1-5; 7 nucleotides line up with TRBD1. Germline V gives CDR1 MNHEY, CDR2 SVGAGI. The CDR3 is made up of 14 amino acids. J was trimmed by 4 bases and V by 8 bases; bases with no gene match: 8. The CDR3 bases are TGTGCCAGCCATCGGCCAGGGGGAAATCAGCCCCAGCATTTT. Amino acids: CASHRPGGNQPQHF.

This chain connects TRBV30 to TRBJ1-1; D gene unclear. Germline V gene data show CDR1 as GTSNPN and CDR2 as SVGIG (reference sequence). CDR3 length: 13 residues. Deletions cut 0 bases from V and 1 base from J, with 6 bases between. The CDR3 loop reads CAWSVSQNTEAFF. The CDR3 coding sequence is TGTGCCTGGAGTGTATCTCAGAACACTGAAGCTTTCTTT.

This clone appeared once. The chain recombines TRBV7-9 with TRBJ2-3; TRBD2 matches at 8 bases. The CDR3 consists of 17 residues. The germline CDR1 and CDR2 sequences are SEHNR and FQNEAQ (reference sequence). V lost 3 bases, J lost 2 bases, and 10 bases stayed unmatched. As DNA, the CDR3 is TGTGCCAGCAGCTTCTCTACTAGCGGACCCCCCACAGATACGCAGTATTTT. Its translation: CASSFSTSGPPTDTQYF. Combining the CDR3 with reference TRBV7-9 and TRBJ2-3 gives the whole variable domain DTGVSQNPRHKITKRGQNVTFRCDPISEHNRLYWYRQTLGQGPEFLTYFQNEAQLEKSRLLSDRFSAERPKGSFSTLEIQRTEQGDSAMYLCASSFSTSGPPTDTQYFGPGTRLTVL.

The chain is built from TRBV13 and TRBJ2-7; TRBD2 matches at 13 bases. The CDR3 covers 14 residues. Germline CDR1 PRHDT, CDR2 FYEKMQ (reference sequence). The V segment lost 8 bases and the J segment 5 bases; nucleotides outside the gene matches: 6. DNA for the CDR3: TGTGCCAGCCTTTCACTAGCGGGAGGGAACGAGCAGTACTTC. Translating gives CASLSLAGGNEQYF.

The chain links TRBV28 to TRBJ1-2, with D perhaps TRBD1 (6 bases). This CDR3 comprises 15 residues. Trimming took off 3 bases at V and 8 bases at J, with 19 bases between the two ends. Per the germline V gene, CDR1 is MDHEN and CDR2 is SYDVKM. CDR3 sequence reads: CASSFPPSQGYGYTF. The CDR3 DNA is TGTGCCAGCAGTTTCCCGCCTTCCCAGGGGTACGGCTACACCTTC.

The chain couples TRBV4-2 to TRBJ2-3, with D possibly being TRBD1 or TRBD2 (5 bases each). Germline loops: CDR1 LGHNA, CDR2 YNFKEQ. The V and J ends lost 1 base and 1 base respectively, with 12 bases between them. The CDR3 runs to 16 residues. In nucleotides, the CDR3 is TGTGCCAGCAGCCAAGGTGGGACCGAGGGCACAGATACGCAGTATTTT. Its translation: CASSQGGTEGTDTQYF.

The chain couples TRBV2 to TRBJ1-4, with D possibly being TRBD1 (6 bases). CDR3 size: 16 residues. The V gene's germline CDR1 is SNHLY and CDR2 FYNNEI. Between the trimmed V and J ends, which lost 3 bases and 4 bases, there was a span of 15 bases. CDR3 loop: CASSEGRTDFNEKLFF. CDR3 DNA: TGTGCCAGCAGTGAGGGGCGGACAGACTTTAATGAAAAACTGTTTTTT.

This chain uses TRBV6-5 with TRBJ1-4; 7 bases line up with TRBD1. This CDR3 has 13 amino acids. Trimming took 4 bases from V and 14 from J; bases not matched to a gene: 10. Germline lookup yields CDR1 MNHEY and CDR2 SVGAGI. The CDR3 region is CASSSLTGERLFF. As DNA, the CDR3 is TGTGCCAGCAGTTCCTTAACAGGGGAGAGGCTGTTTTTT.

The chain recombines TRBV19 with TRBJ2-1; 8 nucleotides agree with TRBD2. The germline V gene encodes CDR1 LNHDA and CDR2 SQIVND (reference sequence). The CDR3 sequence is 17 residues long. Trimming at V came to 1 base and at J to 2 bases, leaving 7 bases not matched to a gene. The CDR3 nucleotides are TGTGCCAGTAGTATAGCGGGAGGGGGTCTAACCTACAATGAGCAGTTCTTC. The encoded protein is CASSIAGGGLTYNEQFF.

This chain links TRBV5-6 with TRBJ2-7; TRBD1 matches 10 bases. Germline-derived CDR1 and CDR2 are SGHDT and YYEEEE. CDR3 length: 17 residues. V was pared by 0 bases and J by 2 bases, with 8 bases of the junction left unmatched. The CDR3 sequence is CASSLGGTGVGPYEQYF. CDR3 DNA: TGTGCCAGCAGCTTGGGGGGGACAGGGGTGGGCCCCTACGAGCAGTACTTC.

The genes are TRBV3-1 (or the pseudogene TRBV3-2) and TRBJ2-2; unclear D gene. Germline V gene sequence: CDR1 LGHDT, CDR2 YNNKEL (reference sequence). The CDR3 length is 13 residues. The germline V and J ends were trimmed by 4 bases and 7 bases, with 10 bases remaining between them. CDR3 protein: CASSPGPGGELFF. CDR3 in DNA: TGTGCCAGCAGCCCCGGACCCGGCGGGGAGCTGTTTTTT.

In this sample, this clone turned up once. The rearrangement links TRBV19 to TRBJ1-6; weak D call: TRBD1 (5 bases). The CDR3 has 13 amino acids. CDR1 and CDR2 (germline): LNHDA, SQIVND (reference sequence). Trimming shortened V by 7 bases and J by 6 bases, and 10 bases separated the two germline ends. CDR3 protein: CASTGTPNSPLHF. As DNA, the CDR3 is TGTGCCAGTACAGGGACCCCTAATTCACCCCTCCACTTT.

V and J are TRBV3-1 (or the pseudogene TRBV3-2) and TRBJ1-5, with no clear D. The CDR3 has 13 residues. Germline assignment: CDR1 LGHDT and CDR2 YNNKEL (reference sequence). Trimming took off 2 bases at V and 4 bases at J, with 6 bases between the two ends. The CDR3 DNA reads as TGTGCCAGCAGCCAATTCGGGAATCAGCCCCAGCATTTT. Protein: CASSQFGNQPQHF.

The chain has TRBV27 and TRBJ1-1, with D possibly TRBD1 on 6 matching bases. CDR1 and CDR2 (germline): MNHEY, SMNVEV (reference sequence). The CDR3 is 12 amino acids. The V end was cut by 5 bases, the J end by 7 bases, with 11 bases between. CDR3 DNA: TGTGCCAGCAGTACAAAACAGGGTGAAGCTTTCTTT. This translates into CASSTKQGEAFF.

The chain joins TRBV24-1 to TRBJ2-7, with 7 bases that match TRBD1. Germline V CDR1 and CDR2: KGHDR, SFDVKD. The CDR3 is 15 amino acids. V gave up 2 bases and J gave up 0 bases; unmatched junction bases: 3. The CDR3 nucleotides read TGTGCCACCAGTGATTCCAGGGGGTACTCCTACGAGCAGTACTTC. Its translation: CATSDSRGYSYEQYF.

The chain is built from TRBV5-1 and TRBJ1-1; D gene uncertain. Germline V gene lookup returns CDR1 SGHRS and CDR2 YFSETQ. CDR3 length equals 14 residues. Trimming removed 1 base at V and 1 base at J, with 8 bases between. The CDR3 nucleotides read TGCGCCAGCAGCTTGAGCGGCAGGAACACTGAAGCTTTCTTT. It is translated as CASSLSGRNTEAFF.

This sequence joins TRBV27 and TRBJ1-1; TRBD1 agrees at 7 bases. Trimming cost V 4 bases and J 11 bases; bases outside gene matches: 13. The germline gives CDR1 MNHEY, CDR2 SMNVEV (reference sequence). There are 14 residues in the CDR3. For the CDR3, the DNA is TGTGCCAGCAGTTCTCTGGGGTCCACAGGGGAGGCTTTCTTT. Its translation: CASSSLGSTGEAFF.

The chain has TRBV4-1 and TRBJ1-5, with 7 bases lining up with TRBD1. The trim removed 1 base at V and 6 bases at J, leaving 9 bases unmatched. The germline gives CDR1 MGHRA, CDR2 YSYEKL. This CDR3 region has 16 residues. The chain's CDR3 is CASSQGQGSFSQPQHF. The CDR3 DNA follows: TGCGCCAGCAGCCAAGGACAGGGATCTTTCTCTCAGCCCCAGCATTTT.

This chain uses TRBV2 with TRBJ1-3; D gene unclear. CDR1 and CDR2 (germline): SNHLY, FYNNEI. With 4 bases removed from V and 0 bases from J, the gap between germline ends came to 13 bases. The CDR3 has 16 residues. This CDR3 is CASSGTDYFSGNTIYF. CDR3 sequence (DNA): TGTGCCAGCAGTGGGACGGACTACTTCTCTGGAAACACCATATATTTT.

In DNA form, the CDR3 reads TGCAGTGCACTAACGGAGACCCAGTACTTC. The encoded protein is CSALTETQYF. This chain connects TRBV20-1 to TRBJ2-5, with D hard to call. This CDR3 comprises 10 residues. V was clipped by 6 bases and J by 5 bases, with 7 bases between them. Germline CDR1 DFQATT, CDR2 SNEGSKA (reference sequence).

The chain has TRBV30 and TRBJ1-2, with D hard to call. The CDR3 is 13 amino acids. Trimming removed 5 bases from V and 8 bases from J, with 18 bases in between. CDR1 GTSNPN and CDR2 SVGIG come from the germline V gene (reference sequence). CDR3 sequence: CAWEPDREGGYTF. The CDR3 region has the DNA TGTGCCTGGGAACCGGACCGGGAGGGAGGCTACACCTTC.

The chain joins TRBV12-3 or TRBV12-4 to TRBJ1-2; perhaps TRBD1 as D (5 bases). V lost 8 bases, J lost 6 bases, and 13 bases lay in between. The CDR3 consists of 12 residues. This CDR3 reads CASGGTGHGYTF. The CDR3 nucleotides read TGTGCCAGCGGGGGAACGGGACATGGCTACACCTTC.

V and J are TRBV28 and TRBJ1-5; D gene uncertain. The CDR3 contains 15 residues. V was cut by 2 bases and J by 1 base, with 9 bases left in between. Looked up from germline, CDR1 is MDHEN and CDR2 is SYDVKM. CDR3 DNA: TGTGCCAGCAGTTTAATGGTCTTGAGCAATCAGCCCCAGCATTTT. This encodes CASSLMVLSNQPQHF.

The V and J genes are TRBV9 and TRBJ1-5; D ambiguous. V was shortened by 2 bases and J by 1 base, with 10 bases between the two germline ends. The CDR3 is 15 residues long. The germline gives CDR1 SGDLS, CDR2 YYNGEE. In DNA form, the CDR3 reads TGTGCCAGCAGCGTCTCCAGCTCCAGCAATCAGCCCCAGCATTTT. This sequence encodes CASSVSSSSNQPQHF.

The chain couples TRBV7-9 to TRBJ1-1, with a weak D call TRBD1 (5 bases). CDR3 length equals 13 residues. V was cut by 1 base and J by 4 bases, with 7 bases left in between. From germline, CDR1 is SEHNR and CDR2 FQNEAQ (reference sequence). This CDR3 is CASSLDRSTEAFF. The CDR3 DNA sequence: TGTGCCAGCAGCTTAGACAGGAGCACTGAAGCTTTCTTT.

The chain is built from TRBV6-5 and TRBJ1-2, with D possibly being TRBD1 (6 bases). The CDR3 consists of 13 residues. Germline lookup yields CDR1 MNHEY and CDR2 SVGAGI. Trimming stripped 7 bases from V and 2 bases from J, with 11 bases between. This CDR3 reads CASTPTGNYGYTF. CDR3 nucleotides: TGTGCCAGCACCCCGACAGGAAACTATGGCTACACCTTC.

This chain joins TRBV5-1 and TRBJ2-2; TRBD1 or TRBD2 may be the D gene (5 bases each). This CDR3 has 15 amino acids. Trimming pared 1 base from V and 5 bases from J, leaving 12 bases between. Germline loops: CDR1 SGHRS, CDR2 YFSETQ. The CDR3 spells CASSLRGEGTGELFF. CDR3 DNA sequence: TGCGCCAGCAGCTTGAGAGGGGAAGGAACCGGGGAGCTGTTTTTT.